This T cell receptor (beta chain) was observed in a study of CD8+ T cells in alopecia areata. Findings and limits, study-wide: Clonality in lesional scalp, especially alopecia totalis/universalis, exceeded that of normal scalp. Scalp samples also yield sequences from resident alphabeta T cells of normal skin. Compared with mice, patients displayed less clear TCR sharing, possibly for HLA-related reasons.

RNA extraction and reverse transcription yielded cDNA as sequencing template. Produced via immunoSEQ multiplex PCR; TCRdb's table is partial and in-frame only. The sample has around 60,000 clones; 40% to 50% are singletons. Germline V gene data show CDR1 as MNHEY and CDR2 as SMNVEV (reference sequence). The CDR3 covers 14 residues. In alopecia areata patients, both lesional scalp punch biopsies and peripheral blood were collected. Comments on this clone: Its antigen is not identified.

The sample was NKG2D-low CD8+ T cells sorted from blood. J is TRBJ2-5 and V is TRBV27; 7 nucleotides match TRBD2. The J call is doubtful: the DNA matches TRBJ2-7 better. This sequence originates from a human donor with alopecia areata. The CDR3 is CASSSGGSKYEQYF. CDR3 bases: TGTGCCAGCAGTTCCGGGGGGTCTAAATACGAGCAGTACTTC.